This T cell receptor (beta chain) was profiled in a study of T cells in localized non-small cell lung cancer. Whole-study findings and limits: Those with higher blood T cell density had longer overall survival. Because only a single region of the tumor was sequenced, heterogeneity remains possible. Among the top 100 tumor clones, a median approximately 55 appeared in adjacent lung. The highest T cell clonality was in uninvolved adjacent lung, above tumor.

Note on this clone: Its antigen remains unidentified.

V was shortened by 3 bases and J by 0 bases, with 22 bases between the two germline ends. CDR1 and CDR2 from the germline V gene are SGHRS and YFSETQ. This CDR3 comprises 18 residues. Only in-frame clones appear in the TCRdb table, and some are missing; sequencing was by immunoSEQ multiplex PCR. The sample lists roughly 20,000 clones; around 85% were seen once. The receptor was derived from a man between 40 and 70 years old with stage I lung adenocarcinoma. V is TRBV5-1 and J is TRBJ2-7; D is possibly TRBD1 (5 bases). This material consisted of peripheral blood, taken before any cancer treatment. The CDR3 reads CASSSWGTTKSSSYEQYF. The CDR3 DNA reads TGCGCCAGCAGCTCGTGGGGCACAACAAAAAGCAGCTCCTACGAGCAGTACTTC. Together with reference TRBV5-1 and TRBJ2-7, the CDR3 gives the full variable domain: KAGVTQTPRYLIKTRGQQVTLSCSPISGHRSVSWYQQTPGQGLQFLFEYFSETQRNKGNFPGRFSGRQFSNSRSEMNVSTLELGDSALYLCASSSWGTTKSSSYEQYFGPGTRLTVT.